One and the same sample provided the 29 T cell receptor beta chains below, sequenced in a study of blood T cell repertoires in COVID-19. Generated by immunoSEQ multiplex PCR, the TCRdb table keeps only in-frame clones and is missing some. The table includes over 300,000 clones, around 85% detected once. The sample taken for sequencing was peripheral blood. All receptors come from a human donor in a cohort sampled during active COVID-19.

The CDR3, as DNA: TGTGCCAGCAGACGCACCGGCGGGGGGGCCGCAGATACGCAGTATTTT. Amino acid sequence: CASRRTGGGAADTQYF. This chain joins TRBV3-1 (or the pseudogene TRBV3-2) and TRBJ2-3; the match to TRBD2 covers 9 bases. CDR3 length: 16 amino acids. The ends lost 6 bases at V and 4 bases at J; junction bases unmatched: 11. The germline CDR1 and CDR2 sequences are LGHDT and YNNKEL (reference sequence).

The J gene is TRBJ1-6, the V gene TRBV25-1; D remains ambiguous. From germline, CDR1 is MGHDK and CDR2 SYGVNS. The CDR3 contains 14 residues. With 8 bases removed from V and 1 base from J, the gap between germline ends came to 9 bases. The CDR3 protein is CASSSTSYNSPLHF. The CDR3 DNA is TGTGCCAGCTCCTCGACATCCTATAATTCACCCCTCCACTTT. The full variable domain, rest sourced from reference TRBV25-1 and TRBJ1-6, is EADIYQTPRYLVIGTGKKITLECSQTMGHDKMYWYQQDPGMELHLIHYSYGVNSTEKGDLSSESTVSRIRTEHFPLTLESARPSHTSQYLCASSSTSYNSPLHFGNGTRLTVT.

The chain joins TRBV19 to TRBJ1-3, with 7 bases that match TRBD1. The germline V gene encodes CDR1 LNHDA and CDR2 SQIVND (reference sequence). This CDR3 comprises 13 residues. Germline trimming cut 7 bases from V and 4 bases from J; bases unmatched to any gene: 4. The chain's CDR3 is CASTSTGGNTIYF. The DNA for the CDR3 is TGTGCCAGTACCTCGACAGGGGGAAACACCATATATTTT.

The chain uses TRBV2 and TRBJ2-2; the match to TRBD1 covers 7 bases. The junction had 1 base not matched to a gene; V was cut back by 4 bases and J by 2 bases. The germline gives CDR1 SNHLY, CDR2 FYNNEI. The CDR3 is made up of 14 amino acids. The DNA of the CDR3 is TGTGCCAGCAGTGGACAGGGTAACACCGGGGAGCTGTTTTTT. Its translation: CASSGQGNTGELFF.

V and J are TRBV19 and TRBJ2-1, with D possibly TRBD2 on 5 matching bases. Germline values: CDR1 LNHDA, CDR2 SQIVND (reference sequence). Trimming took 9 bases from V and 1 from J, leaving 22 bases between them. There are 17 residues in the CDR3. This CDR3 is CARSGLRARGSYNEQFF. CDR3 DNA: TGTGCCAGAAGTGGGTTGAGGGCGCGAGGTTCCTACAATGAGCAGTTCTTC.

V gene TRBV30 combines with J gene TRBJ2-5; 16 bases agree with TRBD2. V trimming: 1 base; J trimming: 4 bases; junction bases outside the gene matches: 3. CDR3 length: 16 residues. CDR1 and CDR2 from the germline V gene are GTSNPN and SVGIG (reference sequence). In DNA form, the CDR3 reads TGTGCCTGGAGTGGAGGGACTAGCGGGGGGGCAGAGACCCAGTACTTC. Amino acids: CAWSGGTSGGAETQYF.

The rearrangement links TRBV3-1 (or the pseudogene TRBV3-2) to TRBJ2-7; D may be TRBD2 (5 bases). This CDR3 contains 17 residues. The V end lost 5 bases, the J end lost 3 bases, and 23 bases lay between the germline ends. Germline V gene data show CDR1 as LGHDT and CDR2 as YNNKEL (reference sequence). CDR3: CASSERWVVGSNYEQYF. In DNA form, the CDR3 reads TGTGCCAGCAGCGAACGTTGGGTGGTAGGGAGTAACTACGAGCAGTACTTC.

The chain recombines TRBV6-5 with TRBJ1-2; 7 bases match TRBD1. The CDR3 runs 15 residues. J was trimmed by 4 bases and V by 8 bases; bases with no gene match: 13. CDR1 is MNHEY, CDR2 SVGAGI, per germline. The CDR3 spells CASRQDRDFFYGYTF. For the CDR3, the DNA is TGTGCCAGCCGGCAAGACAGGGATTTTTTCTATGGCTACACCTTC.

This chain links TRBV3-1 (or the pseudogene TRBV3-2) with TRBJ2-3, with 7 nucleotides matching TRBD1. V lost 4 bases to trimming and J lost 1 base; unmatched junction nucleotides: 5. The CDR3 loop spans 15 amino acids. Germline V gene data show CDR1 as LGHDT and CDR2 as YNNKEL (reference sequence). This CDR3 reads CASSPGTDRTDTQYF. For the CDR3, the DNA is TGTGCCAGCAGCCCCGGGACAGACCGCACAGATACGCAGTATTTT.

The CDR3 DNA follows: TGTGCCAGCAGCCCATCTAGCGGGGGGGCAGGTGAGCAGTTCTTC. Translated: CASSPSSGGAGEQFF. This chain connects TRBV5-5 to TRBJ2-1; 12 bases agree with TRBD2. Germline CDR1 SGHKS, CDR2 YYEKEE (reference sequence). The CDR3 covers 15 residues. J lost 9 bases, V lost 4 bases, and 8 bases had no gene match.

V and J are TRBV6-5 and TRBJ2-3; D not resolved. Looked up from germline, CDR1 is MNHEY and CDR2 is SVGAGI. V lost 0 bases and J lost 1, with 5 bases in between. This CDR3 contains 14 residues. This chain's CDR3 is CASSYSRGTDTQYF. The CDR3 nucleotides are TGTGCCAGCAGTTACTCGAGAGGCACAGATACGCAGTATTTT.

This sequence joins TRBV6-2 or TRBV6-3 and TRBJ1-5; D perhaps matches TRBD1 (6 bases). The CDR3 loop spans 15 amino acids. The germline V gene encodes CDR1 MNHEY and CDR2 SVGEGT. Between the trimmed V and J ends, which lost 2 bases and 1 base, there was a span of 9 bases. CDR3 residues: CASSYGGASNQPQHF. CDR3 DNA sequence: TGTGCCAGCAGTTACGGGGGGGCCAGCAATCAGCCCCAGCATTTT.

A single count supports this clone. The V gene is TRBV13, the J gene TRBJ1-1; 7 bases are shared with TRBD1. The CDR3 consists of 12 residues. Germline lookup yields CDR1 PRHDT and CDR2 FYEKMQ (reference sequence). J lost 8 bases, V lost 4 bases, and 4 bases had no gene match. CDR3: CASSSSTGEAFF. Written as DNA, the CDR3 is TGTGCCAGCAGCTCGTCGACAGGGGAAGCTTTCTTT.

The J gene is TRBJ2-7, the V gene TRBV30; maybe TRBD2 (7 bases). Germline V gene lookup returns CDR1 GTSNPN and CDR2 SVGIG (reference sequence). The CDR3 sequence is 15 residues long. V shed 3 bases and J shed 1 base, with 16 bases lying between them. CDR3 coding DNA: TGTGCCTGGAGGTTAGGGGGGGGCTTTTCCTACGAGCAGTACTTC. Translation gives CAWRLGGGFSYEQYF.

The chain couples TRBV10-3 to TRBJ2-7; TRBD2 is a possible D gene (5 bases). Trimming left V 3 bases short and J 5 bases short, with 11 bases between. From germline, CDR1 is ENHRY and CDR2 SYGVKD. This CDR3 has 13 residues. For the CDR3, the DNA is TGTGCCATCAGTGAAGCTTTCGGGGACGAGCAGTACTTC. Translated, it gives CAISEAFGDEQYF.

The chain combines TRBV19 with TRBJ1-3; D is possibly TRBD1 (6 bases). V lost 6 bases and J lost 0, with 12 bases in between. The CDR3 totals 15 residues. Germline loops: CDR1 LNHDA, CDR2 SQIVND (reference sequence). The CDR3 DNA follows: TGTGCCAGTAGAACCGGACAGCACTCTGGAAACACCATATATTTT. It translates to CASRTGQHSGNTIYF.

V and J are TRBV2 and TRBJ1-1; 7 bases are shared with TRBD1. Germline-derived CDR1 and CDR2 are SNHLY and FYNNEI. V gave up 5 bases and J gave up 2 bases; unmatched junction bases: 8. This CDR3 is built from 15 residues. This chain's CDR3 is CASSPEGARNTEAFF. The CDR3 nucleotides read TGTGCCAGCAGTCCGGAGGGGGCGCGAAACACTGAAGCTTTCTTT.

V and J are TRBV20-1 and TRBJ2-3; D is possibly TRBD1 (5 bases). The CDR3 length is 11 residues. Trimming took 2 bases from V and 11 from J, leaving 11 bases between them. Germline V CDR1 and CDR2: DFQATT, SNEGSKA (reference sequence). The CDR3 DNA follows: TGCAGTGCTAGACGTAAGCAGGGGCAGTATTTT. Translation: CSARRKQGQYF.

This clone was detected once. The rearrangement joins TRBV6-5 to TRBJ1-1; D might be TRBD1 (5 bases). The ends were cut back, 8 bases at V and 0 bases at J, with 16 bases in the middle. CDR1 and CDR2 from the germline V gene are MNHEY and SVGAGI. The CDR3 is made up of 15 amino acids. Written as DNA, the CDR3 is TGTGCCAGCCGCAGTGGACGGGGGGTGAACACTGAAGCTTTCTTT. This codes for CASRSGRGVNTEAFF.

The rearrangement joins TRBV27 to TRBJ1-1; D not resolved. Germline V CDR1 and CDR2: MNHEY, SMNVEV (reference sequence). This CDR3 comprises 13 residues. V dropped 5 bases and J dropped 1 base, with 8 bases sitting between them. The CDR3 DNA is TGTGCCAGCAGTCCCTCCTCGAACACTGAAGCTTTCTTT. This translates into CASSPSSNTEAFF.

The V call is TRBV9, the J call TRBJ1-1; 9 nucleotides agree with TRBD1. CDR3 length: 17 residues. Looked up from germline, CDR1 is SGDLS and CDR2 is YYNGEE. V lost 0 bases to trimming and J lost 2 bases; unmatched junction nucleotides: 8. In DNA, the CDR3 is TGTGCCAGCAGCGTAGCGTTGGACAGGGGAATAAACACTGAAGCTTTCTTT. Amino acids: CASSVALDRGINTEAFF.

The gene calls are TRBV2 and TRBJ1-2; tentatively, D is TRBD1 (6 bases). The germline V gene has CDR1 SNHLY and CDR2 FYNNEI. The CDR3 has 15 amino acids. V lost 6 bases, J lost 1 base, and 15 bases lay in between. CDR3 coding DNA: TGTGCCAGCAGGCTTACAGGGTATCGTAACTATGGCTACACCTTC. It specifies CASRLTGYRNYGYTF.

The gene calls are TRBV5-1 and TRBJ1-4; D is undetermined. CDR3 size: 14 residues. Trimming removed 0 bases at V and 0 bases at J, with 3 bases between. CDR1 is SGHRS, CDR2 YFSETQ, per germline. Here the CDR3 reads CASSLVATNEKLFF. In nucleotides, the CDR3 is TGCGCCAGCAGCTTGGTCGCAACTAATGAAAAACTGTTTTTT. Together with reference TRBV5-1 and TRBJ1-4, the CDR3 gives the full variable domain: KAGVTQTPRYLIKTRGQQVTLSCSPISGHRSVSWYQQTPGQGLQFLFEYFSETQRNKGNFPGRFSGRQFSNSRSEMNVSTLELGDSALYLCASSLVATNEKLFFGSGTQLSVL.

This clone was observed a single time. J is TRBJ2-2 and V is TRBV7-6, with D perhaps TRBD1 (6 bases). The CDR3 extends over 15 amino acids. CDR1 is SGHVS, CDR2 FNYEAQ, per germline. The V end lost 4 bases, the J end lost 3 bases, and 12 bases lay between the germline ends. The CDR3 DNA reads TGTGCCAGCAGCTCGGACAGTTCAGACACCGGGGAGCTGTTTTTT. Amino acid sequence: CASSSDSSDTGELFF.

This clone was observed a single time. CDR3 bases: TGTGCCAGCAGTGAAGCTTCCGGGTTTGATTCACCCCTCCACTTT. This encodes CASSEASGFDSPLHF. The chain carries TRBV6-1 and TRBJ1-6; no clear D. Germline CDR1 reads MNHNS; CDR2 reads SASEGT. The V and J ends lost 0 bases and 8 bases respectively, with 11 bases between them. This CDR3 contains 15 residues.

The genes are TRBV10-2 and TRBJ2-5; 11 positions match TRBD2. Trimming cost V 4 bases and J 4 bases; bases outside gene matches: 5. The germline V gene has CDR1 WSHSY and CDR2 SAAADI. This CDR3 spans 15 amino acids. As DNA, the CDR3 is TGCGCCAGCAGTGCCTTAGCGGGGGGGCCAGAGACCCAGTACTTC. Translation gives CASSALAGGPETQYF.

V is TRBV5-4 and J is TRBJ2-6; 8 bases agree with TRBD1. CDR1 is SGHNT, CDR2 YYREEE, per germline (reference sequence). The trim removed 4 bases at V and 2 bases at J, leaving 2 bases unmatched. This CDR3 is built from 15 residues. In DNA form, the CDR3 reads TGTGCCAGCAGCCTCAGGGGGCCTGGGGCCAACGTCCTGACTTTC. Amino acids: CASSLRGPGANVLTF.

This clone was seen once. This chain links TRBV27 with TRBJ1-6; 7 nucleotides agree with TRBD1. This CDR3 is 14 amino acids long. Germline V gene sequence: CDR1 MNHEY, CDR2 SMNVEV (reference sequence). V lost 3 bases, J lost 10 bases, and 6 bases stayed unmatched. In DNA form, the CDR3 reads TGTGCCAGCAGTTTGAACAGGGGAGGATCACCCCTCCACTTT. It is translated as CASSLNRGGSPLHF.

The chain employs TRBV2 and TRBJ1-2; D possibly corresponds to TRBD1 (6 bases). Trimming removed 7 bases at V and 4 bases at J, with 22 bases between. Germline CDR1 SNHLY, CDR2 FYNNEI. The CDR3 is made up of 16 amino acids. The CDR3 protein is CASTSETGQLVYGYTF. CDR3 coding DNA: TGTGCCAGCACCAGTGAGACAGGCCAACTCGTCTATGGCTACACCTTC. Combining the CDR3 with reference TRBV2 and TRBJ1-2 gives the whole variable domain EPEVTQTPSHQVTQMGQEVILRCVPISNHLYFYWYRQILGQKVEFLVSFYNNEISEKSEIFDDQFSVERPDGSNFTLKIRSTKLEDSAMYFCASTSETGQLVYGYTFGSGTRLTVV.